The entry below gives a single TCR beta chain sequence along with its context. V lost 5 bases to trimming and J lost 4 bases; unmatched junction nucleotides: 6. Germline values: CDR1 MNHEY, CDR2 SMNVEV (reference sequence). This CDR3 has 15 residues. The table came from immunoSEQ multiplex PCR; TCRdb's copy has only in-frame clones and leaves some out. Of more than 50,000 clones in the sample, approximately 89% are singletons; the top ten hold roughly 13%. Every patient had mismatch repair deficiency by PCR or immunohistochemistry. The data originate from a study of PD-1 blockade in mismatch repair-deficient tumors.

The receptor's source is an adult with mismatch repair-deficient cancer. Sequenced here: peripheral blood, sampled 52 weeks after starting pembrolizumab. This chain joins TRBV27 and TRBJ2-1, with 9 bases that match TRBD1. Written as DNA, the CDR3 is TGTGCCAGCAGTATCCGACAGGGGGAGTACAATGAGCAGTTCTTC. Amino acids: CASSIRQGEYNEQFF.